These 17 T cell receptor beta chains were all obtained from the same sample, sequenced in a study of beta chain features in type 1 diabetes. The isolated RNA, all of it, was reverse transcribed, so expressed TCRB transcripts were what got sequenced. The repertoire was sequenced with immunoSEQ multiplex PCR; TCRdb's copy has only in-frame clones and lacks some. This table has around 430,000 clones, 30% appearing once. The sequenced material came from naive CD4+ T cells from blood. The receptors originated from a man between 18 and 29 years old in good health.

This clone was observed a handful of times. This chain connects TRBV29-1 to TRBJ2-7; possibly TRBD1 for D (5 bases). The CDR3 runs 13 residues. From germline, CDR1 is SQVTM and CDR2 ANQGSEA. The ends were cut back, 6 bases at V and 1 base at J, with 13 bases in the middle. In nucleotides, the CDR3 is TGCAGCGTGATGGGCAGGGTATCCTACGAGCAGTACTTC. It encodes CSVMGRVSYEQYF.

V is TRBV14 and J is TRBJ2-7, with a tentative D call TRBD2 (6 bases). The length of the CDR3 is 13 residues. Germline values: CDR1 SGHDN, CDR2 FVKESK. V was cut by 0 bases and J by 7 bases, with 10 bases left in between. CDR3 sequence: CASSQDVRGEQYF. CDR3 nucleotides: TGTGCCAGCAGCCAAGATGTCCGGGGGGAGCAGTACTTC.

This clone has a handful of counts. This chain links TRBV29-1 with TRBJ2-5; no clear D gene. Germline CDR1 is SQVTM and CDR2 is ANQGSEA. This CDR3 comprises 13 residues. The V end was cut by 5 bases, the J end by 2 bases, with 12 bases between. DNA of the CDR3: TGCAGCGTTTTCACAGCCGGTCAAGAGACCCAGTACTTC. Translating it yields CSVFTAGQETQYF.

The CDR3 loop reads CSARTGTQLGRTDTQYF. CDR3 sequence (DNA): TGCAGCGCCCGAACAGGGACCCAACTCGGCCGCACAGATACGCAGTATTTT. The chain uses TRBV29-1 and TRBJ2-3; the D gene is possibly TRBD1 (6 bases). V lost 7 bases and J lost 1, with 24 bases in between. The CDR3 is 17 amino acids. Looked up from germline, CDR1 is SQVTM and CDR2 is ANQGSEA.

This clone has more than one count but fewer than ten. The chain employs TRBV14 and TRBJ2-3; 8 bases agree with TRBD2. CDR1 is SGHDN and CDR2 is FVKESK in the germline V gene. The trim removed 8 bases at V and 5 bases at J, leaving 9 bases unmatched. This CDR3 region has 14 residues. CDR3 nucleotides: TGTGCCAGCGCCCGAGCGGGAGCTGAAGATACGCAGTATTTT. Its protein is CASARAGAEDTQYF.

This chain joins TRBV9 and TRBJ2-7; 10 bases are a match to TRBD2. The CDR3 has 15 amino acids. CDR1 and CDR2 (germline): SGDLS, YYNGEE. Trimming removed 0 bases from V and 9 bases from J; junction bases left unmatched: 9. The CDR3 here is CASSVDPSGSSGQYF. The CDR3 bases are TGTGCCAGCAGCGTAGATCCTAGCGGGAGTAGCGGGCAGTACTTC.

There are a few counts of this clone. This chain links TRBV27 with TRBJ2-7; 9 nucleotides match TRBD1. Trimming removed 4 bases from V and 3 bases from J; junction bases left unmatched: 1. CDR1 and CDR2 (germline): MNHEY, SMNVEV (reference sequence). CDR3 size: 13 residues. Here the CDR3 reads CASSWTGDYEQYF. The CDR3 nucleotides are TGTGCCAGCAGTTGGACAGGGGACTACGAGCAGTACTTC.

This clone was found a few times. This sequence joins TRBV15 and TRBJ2-7; tentative D call: TRBD1 (5 bases). CDR1 and CDR2 (germline): LNHNV, YYDKDF (reference sequence). Trimming left V 5 bases short and J 1 base short, with 12 bases between. This CDR3 comprises 14 residues. CDR3 loop: CATSPRSGSYEQYF. CDR3 coding DNA: TGTGCCACCAGCCCCCGGTCAGGGTCCTACGAGCAGTACTTC.

The sample holds a few counts of this clone. J is TRBJ2-3 and V is TRBV7-2; 8 positions match TRBD2. Germline-derived CDR1 and CDR2 are SGHTA and FQGNSA. V lost 1 base, J lost 6 bases, and 12 bases stayed unmatched. CDR3 length equals 17 residues. The CDR3 loop is CASSLGGLAGTRDTQYF. In DNA, the CDR3 is TGTGCCAGCAGCTTAGGAGGGTTAGCGGGGACCCGGGATACGCAGTATTTT.

A few counts support this clone. The rearrangement links TRBV12-5 to TRBJ2-1; no clear D gene. Germline CDR1 and CDR2: LGHNT and FRNRAP. The CDR3 has 13 amino acids. The V gene lost 3 bases and the J gene lost 6 bases, with 9 bases spanning the gap. The CDR3 sequence: CASGFSSLNEQFF. For the CDR3, the DNA is TGTGCTAGTGGTTTCTCCTCTCTCAATGAGCAGTTCTTC.

In its sample, this clone was seen a few times. This chain uses TRBV30 with TRBJ2-2; tentative D call: TRBD1 (6 bases). This CDR3 is built from 14 residues. V lost 5 bases and J 6 bases, leaving 16 bases between the germline ends. Germline assignment: CDR1 GTSNPN and CDR2 SVGIG (reference sequence). CDR3 loop: CAWLGALTSGELFF. In DNA form, the CDR3 reads TGTGCCTGGCTGGGGGCTTTAACCTCCGGGGAGCTGTTTTTT.

V usage is TRBV29-1 and J usage is TRBJ1-3; no reliable D call. The germline V gene encodes CDR1 SQVTM and CDR2 ANQGSEA. Between the trimmed V and J ends, which lost 6 bases and 0 bases, there was a span of 15 bases. This CDR3 has 15 residues. The CDR3: CSVYLGTTSGNTIYF. DNA of the CDR3: TGCAGCGTATATCTCGGCACCACCTCTGGAAACACCATATATTTT.

The V gene is TRBV5-1, the J gene TRBJ2-2; 9 positions match TRBD1. CDR1 is SGHRS, CDR2 YFSETQ, per germline. This CDR3 spans 15 amino acids. J lost 5 bases, V lost 4 bases, and 6 bases had no gene match. CDR3 loop: CASSRDRDRTGELFF. The CDR3 DNA reads TGCGCCAGCAGCCGGGACAGGGACCGGACCGGGGAGCTGTTTTTT.

There are a few counts of this clone. Here the CDR3 DNA reads TGCGCCAGCAGCCAAGATATGGCAGGGGGGCAGGAGACCCAGTACTTC. This translates into CASSQDMAGGQETQYF. The chain couples TRBV4-3 to TRBJ2-5, with D possibly matching TRBD1 (7 bases). Trimming removed 0 bases from V and 5 bases from J, with 16 bases in between. CDR1 is LGHNA and CDR2 is YSLEER in the germline V gene. The CDR3 contains 16 residues.

The chain has TRBV18 and TRBJ2-5, with 8 bases that match TRBD1. V lost 3 bases and J lost 2; bases outside the gene matches: 2. The CDR3 is 14 amino acids. Germline V gene lookup returns CDR1 KGHSH and CDR2 LQKENI. This CDR3 is CASSPWTGQETQYF. CDR3 bases: TGTGCCAGCTCACCTTGGACAGGGCAAGAGACCCAGTACTTC.

The V and J genes are TRBV30 and TRBJ2-5; D gene uncertain. The CDR3 sequence is 12 residues long. V lost 2 bases, J lost 5 bases, and 9 bases lay in between. The germline CDR1 and CDR2 sequences are GTSNPN and SVGIG (reference sequence). Written as DNA, the CDR3 is TGTGCCTGGAGTCTCTTTGGCGAGACCCAGTACTTC. Amino acid sequence: CAWSLFGETQYF.

This clone has just a few counts. CDR3 bases: TGTGCCATCAGTGGGACTTTGAACACTGAAGCTTTCTTT. Translated, it gives CAISGTLNTEAFF. The V gene is TRBV10-3, the J gene TRBJ1-1; D not certain. Germline CDR1 and CDR2: ENHRY and SYGVKD. The CDR3 has 13 amino acids. V was clipped by 4 bases and J by 0 bases, with 6 bases between them.